This record looks at one TCR beta chain sequence and its context. This record belongs to a study of CD8+ T cells in alopecia areata. Trimming pared 5 bases from V and 3 bases from J, leaving 13 bases between. CDR3 length: 14 amino acids. The germline V gene encodes CDR1 MNHNY and CDR2 SVGAGI (reference sequence). Peripheral blood and lesional scalp punch biopsies came from alopecia areata patients. cDNA serving as the sequencing template came from extracted, reverse transcribed RNA. Data came from immunoSEQ multiplex PCR; TCRdb stores just in-frame clones and leaves some out. The sample contains about 110,000 clones, under 60% of which appear only once.

The chain combines TRBV6-6 with TRBJ1-2; the D gene is possibly TRBD1 (6 bases). The sample was NKG2D-low CD8+ T cells sorted from blood. The receptor comes from a human donor with alopecia areata. The chain's CDR3 is CASSSRGFYYGYTF. CDR3 in DNA: TGTGCCAGCAGTAGCAGGGGATTTTACTATGGCTACACCTTC.